These 23 T cell receptor beta chains originate from one sample sequenced in a study of cytomegalovirus exposure and HLA in healthy donors. With 60 Vbeta and 13 Jbeta primers, the PCR was carried out. Assay: immunoSEQ multiplex PCR; the TCRdb copy retains only in-frame clones and omits some. There are tens of thousands of clones in the sample; less than 75% occur only once, and about 2.1% lies in the top ten. Specimen: PBMCs. These receptors came from a man younger than 45 in good health and CMV-seronegative.

V and J are TRBV19 and TRBJ1-5; D unclear. The CDR3 consists of 18 residues. CDR1 is LNHDA and CDR2 is SQIVND in the germline V gene (reference sequence). Between the trimmed V and J ends, which lost 1 base and 0 bases, there was a span of 16 bases. CDR3 nucleotides: TGTGCCAGTAGTATAGCCCCATCGCGACTCTATAGCAATCAGCCCCAGCATTTT. Protein: CASSIAPSRLYSNQPQHF.

The gene calls are TRBV4-1 and TRBJ1-1, with D maybe TRBD1 (6 bases). CDR3 size: 14 residues. V lost 4 bases, J lost 3 bases, and 12 bases lay in between. Germline lookup yields CDR1 MGHRA and CDR2 YSYEKL. CDR3 coding DNA: TGCGCCAGCAGCCCAGGACAGCGGTACACTGAAGCTTTCTTT. Amino acids: CASSPGQRYTEAFF.

This clone has more than one count but fewer than ten. The chain uses TRBV6-4 and TRBJ2-7; 9 positions match TRBD2. Per the germline V gene, CDR1 is MRHNA and CDR2 is SNTAGT. V lost 7 bases to trimming and J lost 4 bases; unmatched junction nucleotides: 11. The CDR3 covers 15 residues. The CDR3 coding sequence is TGTGCCAGCACTCGTGCCGGGACTAGCATGTACGAGCAGTACTTC. It is translated as CASTRAGTSMYEQYF.

This clone was seen only once. The genes are TRBV27 and TRBJ1-4; D ambiguous. Germline CDR1 is MNHEY and CDR2 is SMNVEV (reference sequence). The CDR3 has 15 residues. V lost 4 bases, J lost 4 bases, and 13 bases lay in between. The CDR3 region has the DNA TGTGCCAGCAGTTCCTTGGGCCGCATTAATGAAAAACTGTTTTTT. It specifies CASSSLGRINEKLFF.

This clone was picked up a small number of times. The rearrangement links TRBV7-6 to TRBJ2-7; the match to TRBD1 covers 9 bases. Germline CDR1 reads SGHVS; CDR2 reads FNYEAQ. V lost 5 bases to trimming and J lost 4 bases; unmatched junction nucleotides: 21. The CDR3 consists of 19 residues. The CDR3 bases are TGTGCCAGCAGCGCTGGGACAGGGAGGGGAGGGGGGTACGTGTACGAGCAGTACTTC. This translates into CASSAGTGRGGGYVYEQYF. Full variable domain (rest looked up from reference TRBV7-6 and TRBJ2-7): GAGVSQSPRYKVTKRGQDVALRCDPISGHVSLYWYRQALGQGPEFLTYFNYEAQQDKSGLPNDRFSAERPEGSISTLTIQRTEQRDSAMYRCASSAGTGRGGGYVYEQYFGPGTRLTVT.

The CDR3: CAWSMAGGGYTF. In DNA, the CDR3 is TGTGCCTGGAGTATGGCAGGGGGCGGTTACACCTTC. J is TRBJ1-2 and V is TRBV30; 8 bases are shared with TRBD1. Germline V gene sequence: CDR1 GTSNPN, CDR2 SVGIG (reference sequence). V shed 2 bases, J shed 11 bases, and the junction held 7 bases outside the gene matches. The CDR3 is made up of 12 amino acids.

The V call is TRBV5-1, the J call TRBJ1-1, with D unclear. Trimming removed 2 bases at V and 3 bases at J, with 5 bases between. Germline assignment: CDR1 SGHRS and CDR2 YFSETQ. There are 12 residues in the CDR3. The CDR3 loop reads CASSFTDTEAFF. CDR3 nucleotide sequence: TGCGCCAGCAGCTTTACGGACACTGAAGCTTTCTTT.

The rearrangement uses TRBV6-4 and TRBJ2-1, with a possible D match to TRBD2 (6 bases). Between the trimmed V and J ends, which lost 0 bases and 6 bases, there was a span of 12 bases. Germline V gene lookup returns CDR1 MRHNA and CDR2 SNTAGT. The CDR3 extends over 15 amino acids. The CDR3 bases are TGTGCCAGCAGTGACTCCGGAGGGCCTACCAATGAGCAGTTCTTC. Protein: CASSDSGGPTNEQFF.

The table lists this clone with a few counts. The chain carries TRBV19 and TRBJ1-1; unclear D gene. V gave up 4 bases and J gave up 4 bases, with 13 bases separating them. In germline, CDR1 is LNHDA, CDR2 SQIVND (reference sequence). The CDR3 runs to 14 residues. CDR3 nucleotide sequence: TGTGCCAGTAGTACTCCTTCTTTCCGCACTGAAGCTTTCTTT. Translated: CASSTPSFRTEAFF.

This clone appeared a few times. The junction and the germline gene differ at one end; a read error may be behind it. J is TRBJ2-2 and V is TRBV7-9, with D uncertain. The CDR3 length is 16 residues. Looked up from germline, CDR1 is SEHNR and CDR2 is FQNEAQ (reference sequence). CDR3 in amino acids: CSSSQGVVLNTGELFF. As DNA, the CDR3 is TGTTCCAGCAGCCAAGGAGTAGTTCTGAACACCGGGGAGCTGTTTTTT. The full variable domain, its missing parts supplied by reference TRBV7-9 and TRBJ2-2, is DTGVSQNPRHKITKRGQNVTFRCDPISEHNRLYWYRQTLGQGPEFLTYFQNEAQLEKSRLLSDRFSAERPKGSFSTLEIQRTEQGDSAMYLCSSSQGVVLNTGELFFGEGSRLTVL.

This clone appeared once. Its ends do not fully match the called genes, so a read error is possible. The CDR3 nucleotides read TGTGCCACCAGCAGAGATCGCAGAGGTTCGCACTTC. It specifies CATSRDRRGSHF. The V and J genes are TRBV15 and TRBJ2-7; D unresolved. The CDR3 consists of 12 residues. CDR1 and CDR2 from the germline V gene are LNHNV and YYDKDF (reference sequence).

V gene TRBV2 combines with J gene TRBJ2-3, with TRBD2 identical over 9 bases. The V gene's germline CDR1 is SNHLY and CDR2 FYNNEI. This CDR3 is 12 amino acids long. V lost 6 bases to trimming and J lost 7 bases; unmatched junction nucleotides: 2. The CDR3 region is CASRAGGNTQYF. Written as DNA, the CDR3 is TGTGCCAGCAGGGCGGGGGGGAATACGCAGTATTTT.

The rearrangement links TRBV7-2 to TRBJ1-5; 8 bases line up with TRBD1. The CDR3 is 15 residues long. Unmatched junction bases numbered 4, after V lost 4 bases and J lost 2 bases. Germline V gene lookup returns CDR1 SGHTA and CDR2 FQGNSA. The CDR3 here is CASSSDRGRNQPQHF. The CDR3 DNA reads as TGTGCCAGCAGCTCTGACAGGGGCCGCAATCAGCCCCAGCATTTT.

J is TRBJ1-1 and V is TRBV6-5; tentatively, D is TRBD1 (6 bases). This CDR3 comprises 14 residues. Trimming removed 4 bases at V and 2 bases at J, with 11 bases between. Germline V gene data show CDR1 as MNHEY and CDR2 as SVGAGI. Here the CDR3 reads CASSSDRINTEAFF. The CDR3 DNA reads TGTGCCAGCAGTTCTGACAGGATAAACACTGAAGCTTTCTTT.

V is TRBV7-2 and J is TRBJ2-3; 7 nucleotides agree with TRBD2. Germline V lookup: CDR1 SGHTA, CDR2 FQGNSA. J was trimmed by 1 base and V by 2 bases; bases with no gene match: 3. CDR3 length: 15 residues. The CDR3 region has the DNA TGTGCCAGCAGCTTAATTGCGGGGGGCACAGATACGCAGTATTTT. The encoded protein is CASSLIAGGTDTQYF.

This clone was detected only once. This rearrangement joins TRBV28 to TRBJ2-1; the match to TRBD2 covers 9 bases. CDR3 size: 18 residues. The germline V gene has CDR1 MDHEN and CDR2 SYDVKM. The V gene end was trimmed by 3 bases and the J gene end by 6 bases; junction bases not matched to a gene: 15. The CDR3 nucleotides are TGTGCCAGCAGTTTGGGACCTGCGGGCGGGAGGGCCGGCAATGAGCAGTTCTTC. Its translation is CASSLGPAGGRAGNEQFF.

The V and J genes are TRBV10-2 and TRBJ1-1; D not resolved. The germline gives CDR1 WSHSY, CDR2 SAAADI. With 5 bases removed from V and 4 bases from J, the gap between germline ends came to 14 bases. This CDR3 is built from 14 residues. The CDR3 DNA is TGCGCCAGCAGTCTCGGACTGGCGGCCACTGAAGCTTTCTTT. It encodes CASSLGLAATEAFF.

The chain employs TRBV19 and TRBJ2-3, with 9 bases lining up with TRBD2. The trim removed 4 bases at V and 0 bases at J, leaving 14 bases unmatched. The CDR3 consists of 19 residues. The V gene's germline CDR1 is LNHDA and CDR2 SQIVND (reference sequence). The CDR3 sequence: CASSKSRSGRRGSTDTQYF. The CDR3 region has the DNA TGTGCCAGTAGTAAGTCAAGGAGCGGGAGGAGAGGAAGCACAGATACGCAGTATTTT.

The V call is TRBV9, the J call TRBJ1-3; D is uncertain. Germline assignment: CDR1 SGDLS and CDR2 YYNGEE. The CDR3 is made up of 16 amino acids. The V end was cut by 2 bases, the J end by 0 bases, with 12 bases between. The CDR3 here is CASSVDNPVSGNTIYF. The CDR3 nucleotides read TGTGCCAGCAGCGTCGACAATCCAGTCTCTGGAAACACCATATATTTT.

The CDR3 DNA follows: TGTGCCAGCAGCCCCACAACGGGAGGGCGAGATACGCAGTATTTT. Protein product: CASSPTTGGRDTQYF. The chain couples TRBV7-9 to TRBJ2-3; 8 nucleotides match TRBD2. Germline trimming cut 5 bases from V and 5 bases from J; bases unmatched to any gene: 9. The germline gives CDR1 SEHNR, CDR2 FQNEAQ (reference sequence). This CDR3 has 15 amino acids.

Only a few counts were recorded for this clone. The V and J genes are TRBV7-9 and TRBJ1-5; D is unclear. The CDR3 extends over 14 amino acids. The germline V gene encodes CDR1 SEHNR and CDR2 FQNEAQ (reference sequence). Trimming left V 5 bases short and J 3 bases short, with 11 bases between. CDR3 nucleotide sequence: TGTGCCAGCAGCCCCGAAGAGGTCAATCAGCCCCAGCATTTT. Its protein product is CASSPEEVNQPQHF.

Of note for this clone: One junction end disagrees with the germline gene, perhaps due to a read error. This rearrangement joins TRBV5-1 to TRBJ2-1, with a possible D match to TRBD2 (6 bases). This CDR3 is 14 amino acids long. Germline CDR1 SGHRS, CDR2 YFSETQ. The CDR3 bases are TGCGCCAGCAGCTTACCGGGACTCTACATTGAGCAGTTCTTC. Its translation is CASSLPGLYIEQFF.

V and J are TRBV5-1 and TRBJ2-1; 10 nucleotides agree with TRBD2. The CDR3 is 15 residues long. Germline CDR1 reads SGHRS; CDR2 reads YFSETQ. V was pared by 6 bases and J by 10 bases, with 13 bases of the junction left unmatched. CDR3 coding DNA: TGCGCCAGCATAAGGCTAGCGGGAGCAGGAGCGGAGCAGTTCTTC. It codes for CASIRLAGAGAEQFF. Drawing the rest from reference TRBV5-1 and TRBJ2-1, the complete variable domain is KAGVTQTPRYLIKTRGQQVTLSCSPISGHRSVSWYQQTPGQGLQFLFEYFSETQRNKGNFPGRFSGRQFSNSRSEMNVSTLELGDSALYLCASIRLAGAGAEQFFGPGTRLTVL.